One sample yielded the 8 T cell receptor beta chains listed below, sequenced in a study of T cell responses to AZD1222 COVID-19 vaccine. Clones were sequenced by immunoSEQ multiplex PCR, and TCRdb holds only the in-frame ones, with some missing. The table lists more than 140,000 clones, around nine tenths of them singletons, with 5% in the top ten. Specimen: peripheral blood, collected on day 0 of AZD1222 vaccination. These TCRs come from an adult in good health.

The gene calls are TRBV9 and TRBJ2-1; D is possibly TRBD1 or TRBD2 (5 bases each). The CDR3 loop spans 14 amino acids. Germline assignment: CDR1 SGDLS and CDR2 YYNGEE. Trimming cost V 2 bases and J 6 bases, with 12 bases left between them. The CDR3 protein is CASSVWDAPNEQFF. DNA of the CDR3: TGTGCCAGCAGCGTGTGGGACGCCCCCAATGAGCAGTTCTTC.

The chain links TRBV18 to TRBJ1-4; TRBD1 matches at 7 bases. The CDR3 covers 14 residues. CDR1 KGHSH and CDR2 LQKENI come from the germline V gene. V lost 8 bases and J lost 5; bases outside the gene matches: 8. The CDR3 loop is CASQGTAQNEKLFF. In nucleotides, the CDR3 is TGTGCCAGCCAAGGGACAGCGCAAAATGAAAAACTGTTTTTT. The full variable domain, with the rest looked up from reference TRBV18 and TRBJ1-4, is NAGVMQNPRHLVRRRGQEARLRCSPMKGHSHVYWYRQLPEEGLKFMVYLQKENIIDESGMPKERFSAEFPKEGPSILRIQQVVRGDSAAYFCASQGTAQNEKLFFGSGTQLSVL.

The CDR3 region has the DNA TGTGCCAGCAAGGGGGGGTCTGGAAACACCATATATTTT. It encodes CASKGGSGNTIYF. This chain uses TRBV2 with TRBJ1-3, with D perhaps TRBD1 (6 bases). Germline CDR1 is SNHLY and CDR2 is FYNNEI. The CDR3 has 13 residues. Trimming took off 7 bases at V and 1 base at J, with 8 bases between the two ends.

The chain uses TRBV3-1 (or the pseudogene TRBV3-2) and TRBJ1-1; the match to TRBD1 covers 10 bases. Germline CDR1 and CDR2: LGHDT and YNNKEL (reference sequence). The CDR3 consists of 13 residues. The junction had 1 base not matched to a gene; V was cut back by 0 bases and J by 9 bases. CDR3 nucleotide sequence: TGTGCCAGCAGCCAAGAGGGACAGGGGAAAGCTTTCTTT. It is translated as CASSQEGQGKAFF.

This rearrangement joins TRBV9 to TRBJ2-7; 11 bases agree with TRBD1. Germline V gene sequence: CDR1 SGDLS, CDR2 YYNGEE. With V trimmed by 5 bases and J by 6 bases, 4 bases remained unmatched. The CDR3 totals 13 residues. This CDR3 reads CASRGDRGSEQYF. For the CDR3, the DNA is TGTGCCAGCAGGGGGGACAGGGGGTCCGAGCAGTACTTC.

The chain joins TRBV5-1 to TRBJ1-3; D may be TRBD1 (6 bases). V was cut by 2 bases and J by 4 bases, with 13 bases left in between. The CDR3 spans 15 residues. Germline CDR1 and CDR2: SGHRS and YFSETQ. The CDR3 DNA follows: TGCGCCAGCAGCTTTAGCGGGGGCCTCGGAAACACCATATATTTT. This encodes CASSFSGGLGNTIYF.

This chain links TRBV7-8 with TRBJ2-6; D may be TRBD2 (5 bases). Germline-derived CDR1 and CDR2 are SGHVS and FQNEAQ. V lost 5 bases to trimming and J lost 0 bases, with 17 bases between them. The CDR3 contains 18 residues. CDR3 in DNA: TGTGCCAGCAGCCTGCTAGAGGGTATTGGCTCTGGGGCCAACGTCCTGACTTTC. Protein: CASSLLEGIGSGANVLTF.

The chain carries TRBV6-5 and TRBJ2-5; D might be TRBD1 (6 bases). CDR1 and CDR2 from the germline V gene are MNHEY and SVGAGI. V was cut by 10 bases and J by 3 bases, with 18 bases left in between. The CDR3 length is 14 residues. DNA for the CDR3: TGTGCCACTTGGGACATGGGGCAGAAAGAGACCCAGTACTTC. Amino acids: CATWDMGQKETQYF.